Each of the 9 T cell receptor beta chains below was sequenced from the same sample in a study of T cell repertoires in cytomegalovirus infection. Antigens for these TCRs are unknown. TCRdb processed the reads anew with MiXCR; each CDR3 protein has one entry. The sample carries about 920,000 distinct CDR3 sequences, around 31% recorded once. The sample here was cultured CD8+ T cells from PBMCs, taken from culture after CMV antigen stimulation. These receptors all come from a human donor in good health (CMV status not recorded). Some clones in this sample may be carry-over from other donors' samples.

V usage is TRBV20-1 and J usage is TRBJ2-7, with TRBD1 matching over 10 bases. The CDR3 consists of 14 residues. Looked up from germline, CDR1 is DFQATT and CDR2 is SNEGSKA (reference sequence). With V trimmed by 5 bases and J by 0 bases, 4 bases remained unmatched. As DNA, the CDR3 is TGCAGTGCTCGGGACAGGGGTAGCTCCTACGAGCAGTACGTC. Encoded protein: CSARDRGSSYEQYV.

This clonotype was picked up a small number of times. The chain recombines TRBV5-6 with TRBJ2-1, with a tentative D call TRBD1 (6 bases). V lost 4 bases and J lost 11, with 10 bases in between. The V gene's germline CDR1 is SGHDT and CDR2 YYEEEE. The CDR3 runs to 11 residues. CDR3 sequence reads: CASSRGQKQFF. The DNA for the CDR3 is TGTGCCAGCAGCCGTGGACAGAAGCAGTTCTTC.

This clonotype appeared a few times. CDR3 DNA: TGTGCCAGCAGCCCGGGGGCGGGGGCTACCGGGGAGCTGTTTTTT. Its translation: CASSPGAGATGELFF. The chain couples TRBV3-1 to TRBJ2-2; D may be TRBD2 (7 bases). Germline V gives CDR1 LGHDT, CDR2 YNNKEL (reference sequence). The CDR3 spans 15 residues. Trimming shortened V by 4 bases and J by 5 bases, and 14 bases separated the two germline ends. The full variable domain, its missing parts supplied by reference TRBV3-1 and TRBJ2-2, is DTAVSQTPKYLVTQMGNDKSIKCEQNLGHDTMYWYKQDSKKFLKIMFSYNNKELIINETVPNRFSPKSPDKAHLNLHINSLELGDSAVYFCASSPGAGATGELFFGEGSRLTVL.

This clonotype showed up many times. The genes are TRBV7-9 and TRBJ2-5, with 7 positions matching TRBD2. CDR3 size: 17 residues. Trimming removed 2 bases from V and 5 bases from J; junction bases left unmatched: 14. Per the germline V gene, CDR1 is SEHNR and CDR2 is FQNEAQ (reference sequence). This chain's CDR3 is CASSLSFTSGREETQYF. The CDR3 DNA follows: TGTGCCAGCAGCTTATCGTTTACCTCAGGGAGGGAGGAGACCCAGTACTTC.

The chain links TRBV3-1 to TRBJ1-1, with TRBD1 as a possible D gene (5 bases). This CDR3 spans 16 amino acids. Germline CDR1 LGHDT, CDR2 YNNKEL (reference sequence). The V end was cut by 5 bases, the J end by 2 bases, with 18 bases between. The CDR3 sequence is CASSSPPLGPNTEAFF. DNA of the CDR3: TGTGCCAGCAGCTCCCCCCCTCTGGGACCTAACACTGAAGCTTTCTTT.

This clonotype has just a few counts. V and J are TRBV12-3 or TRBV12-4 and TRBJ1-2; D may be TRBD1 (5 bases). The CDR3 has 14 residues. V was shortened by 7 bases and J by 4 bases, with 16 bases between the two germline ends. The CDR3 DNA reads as TGTGCCAGCACACCAGGGCCAGTCGTCTATGGCTACACCTTC. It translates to CASTPGPVVYGYTF.

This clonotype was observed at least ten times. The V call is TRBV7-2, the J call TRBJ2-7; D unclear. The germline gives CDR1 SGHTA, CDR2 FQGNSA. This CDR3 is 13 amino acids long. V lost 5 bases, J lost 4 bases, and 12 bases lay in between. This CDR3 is CASSHPGSYEQYF. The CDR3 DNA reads TGTGCCAGCAGCCACCCCGGTTCGTACGAGCAGTACTTC. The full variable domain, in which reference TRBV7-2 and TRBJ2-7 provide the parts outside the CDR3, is GAGVSQSPSNKVTEKGKDVELRCDPISGHTALYWYRQSLGQGLEFLIYFQGNSAPDKSGLPSDRFSAERTGGSVSTLTIQRTQQEDSAVYLCASSHPGSYEQYFGPGTRLTVT.

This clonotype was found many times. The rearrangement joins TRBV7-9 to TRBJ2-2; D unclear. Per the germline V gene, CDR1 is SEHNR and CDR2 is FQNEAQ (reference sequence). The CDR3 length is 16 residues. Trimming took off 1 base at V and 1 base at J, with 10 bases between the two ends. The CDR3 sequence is CASSLVTGKNTGELFF. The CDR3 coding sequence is TGTGCCAGCAGCTTAGTTACTGGGAAGAACACCGGGGAGCTGTTTTTT.

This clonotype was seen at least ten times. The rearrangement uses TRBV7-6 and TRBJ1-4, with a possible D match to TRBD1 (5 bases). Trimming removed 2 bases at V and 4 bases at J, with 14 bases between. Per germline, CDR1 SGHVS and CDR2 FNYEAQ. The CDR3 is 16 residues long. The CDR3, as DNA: TGTGCCAGCAGCTTATATCCCGGGGGGAATAATGAAAAACTGTTTTTT. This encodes CASSLYPGGNNEKLFF. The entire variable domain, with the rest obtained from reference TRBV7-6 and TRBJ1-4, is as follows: GAGVSQSPRYKVTKRGQDVALRCDPISGHVSLYWYRQALGQGPEFLTYFNYEAQQDKSGLPNDRFSAERPEGSISTLTIQRTEQRDSAMYRCASSLYPGGNNEKLFFGSGTQLSVL.